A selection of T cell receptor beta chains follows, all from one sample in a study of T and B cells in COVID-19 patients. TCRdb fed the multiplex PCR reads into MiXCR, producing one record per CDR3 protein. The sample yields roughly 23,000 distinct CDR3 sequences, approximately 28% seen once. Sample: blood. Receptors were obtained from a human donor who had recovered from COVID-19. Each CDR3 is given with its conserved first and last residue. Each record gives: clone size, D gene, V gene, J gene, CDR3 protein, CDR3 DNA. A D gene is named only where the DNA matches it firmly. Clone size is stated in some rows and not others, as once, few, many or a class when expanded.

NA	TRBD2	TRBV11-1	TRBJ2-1	CASSSLAGGPFNEQFF	TGTGCCAGCAGCTCTTTAGCGGGGGGGCCTTTCAATGAGCAGTTCTTC
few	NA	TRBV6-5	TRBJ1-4	CASRTGTTNEKLFF	TGTGCCAGCAGGACCGGGACAACTAATGAAAAACTGTTTTTT
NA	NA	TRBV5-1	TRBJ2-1	CASSLADLYNEQFF	TGCGCCAGCAGCTTGGCCGACCTCTACAATGAGCAGTTCTTC
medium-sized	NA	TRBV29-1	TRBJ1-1	CSVERQGNTEAFF	TGCAGCGTTGAACGTCAGGGAAACACTGAAGCTTTCTTT
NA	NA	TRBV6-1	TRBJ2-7	CASSEALQVHGYF	TGTGCCAGCAGTGAAGCGCTTCAGGTCCACGGGTACTTC
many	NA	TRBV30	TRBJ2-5	CAWSKGRGETQYF	TGTGCCTGGAGTAAGGGCAGGGGAGAGACCCAGTACTTC
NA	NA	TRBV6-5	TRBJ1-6	CASSEKSNSPLHF	TGTGCCAGCAGTGAGAAGAGCAATTCACCCCTCCACTTT
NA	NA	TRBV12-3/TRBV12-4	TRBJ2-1	CASGMDGGRGEQFF	TGTGCTAGTGGTATGGACGGAGGCAGAGGTGAGCAGTTCTTC
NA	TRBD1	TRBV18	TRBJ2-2	CASLLLRTGEDTGELFF	TGTGCCAGCTTGCTCCTTAGGACAGGGGAAGACACCGGGGAGCTGTTTTTT
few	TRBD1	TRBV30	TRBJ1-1	CAWSVQGGIWTEAFF	TGTGCCTGGAGTGTACAGGGGGGCATTTGGACTGAAGCTTTCTTT
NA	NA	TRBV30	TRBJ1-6	CAWMDFRSPLHF	TGTGCCTGGATGGATTTTCGGTCGCCCCTCCACTTT
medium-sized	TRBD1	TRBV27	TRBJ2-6	CASSPRTGIGSGANVLTF	TGTGCCAGCAGTCCGAGGACAGGGATTGGCTCTGGGGCCAACGTCCTGACTTTC
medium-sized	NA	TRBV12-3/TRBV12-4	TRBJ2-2	CASTENTGELFF	TGTGCCAGCACAGAGAACACCGGGGAGCTGTTTTTT
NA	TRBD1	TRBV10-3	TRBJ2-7	CAISALGQGYEQYF	TGTGCCATCAGTGCCCTCGGACAGGGCTACGAGCAGTACTTC
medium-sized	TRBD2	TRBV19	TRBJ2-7	CASSTASGGYYEQYF	TGTGCCAGTAGTACCGCTAGCGGGGGGTACTACGAGCAGTACTTC
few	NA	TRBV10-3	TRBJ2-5	CAIGTSQETQYF	TGTGCCATCGGGACAAGCCAAGAGACCCAGTACTTC
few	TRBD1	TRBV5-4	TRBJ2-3	CASSWDRSSTDTQYF	TGTGCCAGCAGCTGGGACAGATCTAGCACAGATACGCAGTATTTT
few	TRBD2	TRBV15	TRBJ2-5	CATSRDRPSGKETQYF	TGTGCCACCAGCAGAGATAGACCTAGCGGGAAAGAGACCCAGTACTTC
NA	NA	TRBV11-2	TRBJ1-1	CASSARRGNTEAFF	TGTGCCAGCAGCGCAAGAAGGGGTAACACTGAAGCTTTCTTT
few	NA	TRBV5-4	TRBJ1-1	CASSLEGKNTEAFF	TGTGCCAGCAGCTTGGAGGGTAAGAACACTGAAGCTTTCTTT
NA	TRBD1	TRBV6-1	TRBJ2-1	CASTGGTGRSYNEQFF	TGTGCCAGCACTGGAGGGACAGGTCGATCCTACAATGAGCAGTTCTTC
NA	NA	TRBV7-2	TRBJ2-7	CASSPMEGSSYEQYF	TGTGCCAGCAGCCCGATGGAGGGGAGCTCCTACGAGCAGTACTTC
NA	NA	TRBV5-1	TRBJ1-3	CASSLKGEGNTIYF	TGCGCCAGCAGCTTGAAAGGGGAAGGAAACACCATATATTTT
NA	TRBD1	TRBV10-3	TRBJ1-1	CAISEGTGGNTEAFF	TGTGCCATCAGTGAGGGGACAGGGGGGAACACTGAAGCTTTCTTT
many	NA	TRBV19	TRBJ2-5	CASSIGGVETQYF	TGTGCCAGTAGTATAGGAGGGGTCGAGACCCAGTACTTC
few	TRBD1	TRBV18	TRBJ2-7	CASSPSPGQGAYEQYF	TGTGCCAGCTCACCAAGCCCGGGACAGGGGGCCTACGAGCAGTACTTC
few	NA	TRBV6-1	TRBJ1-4	CASSLGGLNEKLFF	TGTGCCAGCAGCCTCGGGGGTTTAAATGAAAAACTGTTTTTT
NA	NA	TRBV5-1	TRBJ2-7	CASSLGGDLQGYEQYF	TGCGCCAGCAGCTTGGGAGGGGACCTACAGGGTTACGAGCAGTACTTC
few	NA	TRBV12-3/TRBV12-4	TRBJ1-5	CASSFQGGSNQPQHF	TGTGCCAGCAGTTTCCAGGGAGGTAGCAATCAGCCCCAGCATTTT
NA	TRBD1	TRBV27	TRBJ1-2	CASRSRDRFNYGYTF	TGTGCCAGCAGGAGCCGGGACAGGTTTAACTATGGCTACACCTTC
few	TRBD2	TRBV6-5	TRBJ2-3	CATRVAGADTQYF	TGTGCCACCCGGGTAGCGGGAGCAGATACGCAGTATTTT
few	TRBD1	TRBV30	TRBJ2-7	CAGRDRGAYEQYF	TGTGCCGGCCGGGACAGGGGTGCCTACGAGCAGTACTTC
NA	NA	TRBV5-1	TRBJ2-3	CASRGDWATDTQYF	TGCGCCAGCAGAGGGGACTGGGCCACAGATACGCAGTATTTT
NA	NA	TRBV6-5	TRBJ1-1	CASNRAAEAFF	TGTGCCAGCAACAGGGCAGCTGAAGCTTTCTTT
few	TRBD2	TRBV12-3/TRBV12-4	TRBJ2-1	CASRPWGLAGSYNEQFF	TGTGCCAGCCGCCCATGGGGACTAGCGGGGTCCTACAATGAGCAGTTCTTC
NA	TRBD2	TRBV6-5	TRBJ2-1	CASSFIGLAGGPDEQFF	TGTGCCAGCAGTTTCATCGGACTAGCGGGGGGGCCTGATGAGCAGTTCTTC
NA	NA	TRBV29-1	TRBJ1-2	CSVENQGYGYTF	TGCAGCGTTGAAAATCAGGGCTATGGCTACACCTTC
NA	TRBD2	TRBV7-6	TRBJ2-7	CASSLRTSRGEQYF	TGTGCCAGCAGCTTAAGGACTAGCCGGGGAGAGCAGTACTTC
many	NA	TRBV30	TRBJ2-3	CAWSRADTDTQYF	TGTGCCTGGAGCAGGGCTGACACAGATACGCAGTATTTT
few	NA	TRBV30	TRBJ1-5	CAWSPGRGQPQHF	TGTGCCTGGAGCCCGGGACGAGGGCAGCCCCAGCATTTT
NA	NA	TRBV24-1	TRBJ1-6	CATTTRTMNSPLHF	TGTGCCACGACTACGCGGACGATGAATTCACCCCTCCACTTT
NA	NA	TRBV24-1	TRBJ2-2	CATSDSGTANTGELFF	TGTGCCACCAGTGATTCCGGGACCGCTAACACCGGGGAGCTGTTTTTT